This T cell receptor beta chain is from a study of OX40 agonist ivuxolimab in advanced cancers. Background on the study: Under the entry rules, prior anti-PD-1, anti-PD-L1 or anti-CTLA-4 therapy was allowed, and more than 35% had some. Three patients, one with hepatocellular carcinoma and two with cutaneous melanoma, achieved partial responses.

Sequenced by immunoSEQ multiplex PCR; TCRdb stores in-frame clones only, minus some. The sample records 74,000 or so clones, 89% being singletons. Germline trimming cut 3 bases from V and 1 base from J; bases unmatched to any gene: 6. This CDR3 spans 17 amino acids. The germline V gene encodes CDR1 LNHNV and CDR2 YYDKDF (reference sequence). This clone has a handful of counts. Autoimmune disease history or systemic immunosuppression meant exclusion. The source material was CD4+ or CD8+ T cells sorted from blood, sampled in a trial of the OX40 agonist ivuxolimab. The chain couples TRBV15 to TRBJ2-6, with 7 positions matching TRBD1. This receptor was identified in an adult with an advanced solid tumor such as melanoma, head and neck, liver or kidney cancer. The DNA for the CDR3 is TGTGCCACCAGCAGGACAGGGTTGGGGTCTGGGGCCAACGTCCTGACTTTC. It codes for CATSRTGLGSGANVLTF.